One TCR beta chain is described in this entry. The data were obtained in a study of OX40 agonist ivuxolimab in advanced cancers. The CDR3 loop spans 17 amino acids. Germline V gene lookup returns CDR1 KGHSH and CDR2 LQKENI. The ends were cut back, 2 bases at V and 0 bases at J, with 14 bases in the middle. Using immunoSEQ multiplex PCR, the repertoire was profiled, and TCRdb retains in-frame clones only, with some absent. The sample lists about 48,000 clones, around 84% occurring once. The chain uses TRBV18 and TRBJ1-3; D is unclear. Sequenced material: CD4+ or CD8+ T cells sorted from blood, taken in a trial of the OX40 agonist ivuxolimab. The clonotype comes from an adult with an advanced solid tumor such as melanoma, head and neck, liver or kidney cancer. The CDR3 is CASSPWDALSSGNTIYF. The DNA of the CDR3 is TGTGCCAGCTCACCATGGGATGCTCTAAGCTCTGGAAACACCATATATTTT.